Following are 30 T cell receptor beta chains from one sample sequenced in a study of blood T cell repertoires in COVID-19. Assay: immunoSEQ multiplex PCR; the TCRdb copy retains only in-frame clones and omits some. The sample consists of more than 250,000 clones, approximately 88% of them appearing once. The sequenced sample consisted of peripheral blood. The receptors derive from a human donor in a cohort sampled during active COVID-19.

The CDR3 nucleotides read TGTGCCAGCAGCCAACGGACAGACGGAAACACCATATATTTT. Protein product: CASSQRTDGNTIYF. V is TRBV3-1 (or the pseudogene TRBV3-2) and J is TRBJ1-3, with TRBD1 as a possible D gene (6 bases). Germline CDR1 is LGHDT and CDR2 is YNNKEL (reference sequence). V was clipped by 2 bases and J by 4 bases, with 9 bases between them. The CDR3 has 14 amino acids.

This clone has only a few counts. The chain combines TRBV6-5 with TRBJ2-2; 14 bases are a match to TRBD2. The CDR3 is 15 residues long. V shed 8 bases and J 6 bases; nucleotides not matched to a gene: 5. CDR1 and CDR2 (germline): MNHEY, SVGAGI. The CDR3 coding sequence is TGTGCCAGCGGGGGACTAGCGGGAGTGTCCGGGGAGCTGTTTTTT. Its translation is CASGGLAGVSGELFF.

V usage is TRBV28 and J usage is TRBJ2-3, with TRBD1 matching 8 bases. The length of the CDR3 is 15 residues. Germline assignment: CDR1 MDHEN and CDR2 SYDVKM. With V trimmed by 5 bases and J by 5 bases, 9 bases remained unmatched. DNA of the CDR3: TGTGCCAGCAGTCCTACAGGGGGTCCTGAAGATACGCAGTATTTT. Protein: CASSPTGGPEDTQYF.

Only one count was recorded for this clone. The V and J genes are TRBV7-9 and TRBJ2-5; tentative D call: TRBD2 (5 bases). The CDR3 has 14 amino acids. V lost 5 bases to trimming and J lost 4 bases, with 14 bases between them. Germline assignment: CDR1 SEHNR and CDR2 FQNEAQ (reference sequence). In DNA, the CDR3 is TGTGCCAGCAGCGCGACTATCATGGGAGAGACCCAGTACTTC. Its protein product is CASSATIMGETQYF.

This rearrangement joins TRBV3-1 (or the pseudogene TRBV3-2) to TRBJ2-5; TRBD1 aligns across 7 bases. The CDR3 extends over 11 amino acids. V lost 3 bases and J lost 14; bases outside the gene matches: 6. In germline, CDR1 is LGHDT, CDR2 YNNKEL (reference sequence). The CDR3 spells CASSHGQDPYF. The CDR3 DNA sequence: TGTGCCAGCAGCCATGGACAGGATCCCTACTTC.

The chain is built from TRBV30 and TRBJ1-6; D is perhaps TRBD1 (5 bases). Germline-derived CDR1 and CDR2 are GTSNPN and SVGIG (reference sequence). This CDR3 contains 14 residues. Trimming removed 4 bases at V and 7 bases at J, with 14 bases between. The CDR3 DNA reads TGTGCCTGGACGCGGGGGACGGCAAATTCACCCCTCCACTTT. The encoded protein is CAWTRGTANSPLHF.

This rearrangement joins TRBV25-1 to TRBJ1-2; D not certain. Germline V CDR1 and CDR2: MGHDK, SYGVNS. The CDR3 covers 12 residues. V was clipped by 0 bases and J by 7 bases, with 6 bases between them. The CDR3 region is CASSEYPRGYTF. CDR3 in DNA: TGTGCCAGCAGTGAATACCCCCGTGGCTACACCTTC.

V usage is TRBV21-1 and J usage is TRBJ1-2; the D call in the table, TRBD1, was not verified against the DNA. TRBV21-1 is reported as a pseudogene. The CDR3 covers 17 residues. The CDR3 here is CASSNSLRRQGGYGYTF. CDR3 in DNA: TGTGCCAGCAGCAACAGTCTAAGGAGGCAGGGGGGCTATGGCTACACCTTC.

The rearrangement joins TRBV7-2 to TRBJ2-3; 8 bases are a match to TRBD2. In germline, CDR1 is SGHTA, CDR2 FQGNSA. With V trimmed by 0 bases and J by 0 bases, 8 bases remained unmatched. CDR3 length equals 18 residues. CDR3 DNA sequence: TGTGCCAGCAGCTTAGCCGCTAGCGGGCCTCTTAGCACAGATACGCAGTATTTT. Encoded protein: CASSLAASGPLSTDTQYF.

CDR3 nucleotides: TGTGCCAGCAGTGCCTCCGGGGACTATGGCTACACCTTC. Residues: CASSASGDYGYTF. V gene TRBV6-4 combines with J gene TRBJ1-2; D unclear. Trimming shortened V by 4 bases and J by 3 bases, and 9 bases separated the two germline ends. CDR1 and CDR2 from the germline V gene are MRHNA and SNTAGT. The CDR3 consists of 13 residues.

V gene TRBV24-1 combines with J gene TRBJ2-5; D perhaps matches TRBD2 (6 bases). The CDR3 is made up of 14 amino acids. The V and J ends lost 3 bases and 5 bases respectively, with 12 bases between them. Germline assignment: CDR1 KGHDR and CDR2 SFDVKD. The CDR3 DNA sequence: TGTGCCACCAGTGATGCCGGGGCGGGGGAGACCCAGTACTTC. The encoded protein is CATSDAGAGETQYF.

This clone showed up just once. This rearrangement joins TRBV4-2 to TRBJ1-3, with D perhaps TRBD1 (5 bases). The V end was cut by 1 base, the J end by 7 bases, with 8 bases between. Germline loops: CDR1 LGHNA, CDR2 YNFKEQ. The CDR3 is 13 residues long. The DNA of the CDR3 is TGTGCCAGCAGCCAAGGTCAGGGCAACACCATATATTTT. Encoded protein: CASSQGQGNTIYF.

This clone was detected only once. The CDR3 protein is CASSQGSRNYEQYF. CDR3 nucleotides: TGCGCCAGCAGCCAAGGGTCCAGGAATTACGAGCAGTACTTC. The rearrangement links TRBV4-1 to TRBJ2-7; D ambiguous. Per germline, CDR1 MGHRA and CDR2 YSYEKL. The V and J ends lost 1 base and 4 bases respectively, with 11 bases between them. The CDR3 consists of 14 residues.

The chain combines TRBV5-6 with TRBJ2-7, with unresolved D. V lost 0 bases, J lost 2 bases, and 9 bases lay in between. The CDR3 loop spans 14 amino acids. Per the germline V gene, CDR1 is SGHDT and CDR2 is YYEEEE. CDR3 sequence (DNA): TGTGCCAGCAGCTTGGCTAGTCCCACCTACGAGCAGTACTTC. Its protein is CASSLASPTYEQYF.

This clone showed up just a few times. V is TRBV4-3 and J is TRBJ2-1, with 8 bases that match TRBD1. V was pared by 5 bases and J by 4 bases, with 10 bases of the junction left unmatched. The CDR3 totals 16 residues. Germline V gives CDR1 LGHNA, CDR2 YSLEER. The CDR3 region has the DNA TGCGCCAGCAGCACCCTGGTGGGACAGGAATACAATGAGCAGTTCTTC. It specifies CASSTLVGQEYNEQFF.

The rearrangement links TRBV27 to TRBJ1-1; possible D gene TRBD1, 6 bases. CDR1 is MNHEY and CDR2 is SMNVEV in the germline V gene (reference sequence). The CDR3 extends over 14 amino acids. V was trimmed by 2 bases and J by 1 base, leaving 8 bases between them. The CDR3 nucleotides read TGTGCCAGCAGTTTAGGACAGACGAACACTGAAGCTTTCTTT. Amino acid sequence: CASSLGQTNTEAFF.

This chain joins TRBV6-2 or TRBV6-3 and TRBJ2-7, with D unresolved. The CDR3 is made up of 15 amino acids. Per the germline V gene, CDR1 is MNHEY and CDR2 is SVGEGT. V lost 5 bases, J lost 0 bases, and 14 bases lay in between. The DNA for the CDR3 is TGTGCCAGCAGTCCCCCCGGTGCGTTCTCCTACGAGCAGTACTTC. Translation gives CASSPPGAFSYEQYF.

The V and J genes are TRBV4-1 and TRBJ2-4; D might be TRBD1 (6 bases). Germline V gives CDR1 MGHRA, CDR2 YSYEKL. The germline V and J ends were trimmed by 5 bases and 2 bases, with 13 bases remaining between them. This CDR3 has 15 amino acids. For the CDR3, the DNA is TGCGCCAGCAGCAAGTTCGGGACATCCAAAAACATTCAGTACTTC. Translating gives CASSKFGTSKNIQYF.

The chain recombines TRBV10-3 with TRBJ2-3; TRBD2 agrees at 14 bases. Germline CDR1 ENHRY, CDR2 SYGVKD. This CDR3 is built from 15 residues. V lost 3 bases and J lost 5; bases outside the gene matches: 1. Written as DNA, the CDR3 is TGTGCCATCAGTGAAGGGACTAGCGGGAGAGATACGCAGTATTTT. Amino acids: CAISEGTSGRDTQYF.

This clone was seen only once. The chain recombines TRBV7-2 with TRBJ2-7; perhaps TRBD2 as D (6 bases). V lost 0 bases and J lost 3, with 9 bases in between. CDR1 SGHTA and CDR2 FQGNSA come from the germline V gene. CDR3 length: 14 amino acids. The CDR3 region is CASSLARGSYEQYF. The CDR3 DNA is TGTGCCAGCAGCTTAGCGCGGGGCAGCTACGAGCAGTACTTC.

V and J are TRBV4-3 and TRBJ1-5; D gene uncertain. CDR3 size: 13 residues. The ends were cut back, 0 bases at V and 5 bases at J, with 5 bases in the middle. Germline V gene lookup returns CDR1 LGHNA and CDR2 YSLEER. CDR3 nucleotides: TGCGCCAGCAGCCAAGAGGAGGATCAGCCCCAGCATTTT. It translates to CASSQEEDQPQHF.

DNA of the CDR3: TGTGCCAGCAGCTTAGGGGGCGGCACCTATAATTCACCCCTCCACTTT. It translates to CASSLGGGTYNSPLHF. The gene calls are TRBV7-6 and TRBJ1-6; possibly TRBD1 for D (5 bases). The V end was cut by 1 base, the J end by 2 bases, with 9 bases between. The length of the CDR3 is 16 residues. The germline CDR1 and CDR2 sequences are SGHVS and FNYEAQ.

This clone was seen just once. The V call is TRBV7-3, the J call TRBJ2-7; 9 nucleotides align to TRBD2. Losses at the gene ends were 2 bases for V and 6 bases for J; bases not matched to a gene: 2. The germline V gene encodes CDR1 SGHTA and CDR2 FQGTGA. The CDR3 extends over 13 amino acids. CDR3 amino acids: CASSLAGLAEQYF. The CDR3 coding sequence is TGTGCCAGCAGCTTAGCGGGACTAGCCGAGCAGTACTTC.

The gene calls are TRBV6-2 or TRBV6-3 and TRBJ1-1; D not certain. V dropped 0 bases and J dropped 6 bases, with 17 bases sitting between them. Per germline, CDR1 MNHEY and CDR2 SVGEGT. This CDR3 region has 16 residues. The CDR3 region is CASSYSRSRERAEAFF. In DNA, the CDR3 is TGTGCCAGCAGTTACTCGAGAAGTAGGGAGAGGGCTGAAGCTTTCTTT.

The rearrangement joins TRBV5-8 to TRBJ1-1, with TRBD1 identical over 8 bases. CDR3 size: 15 residues. Germline values: CDR1 SGHTS, CDR2 YDEGEE. V dropped 4 bases and J dropped 6; count of bases not matched to a gene: 11. The CDR3: CASSTLRTGNSEAFF. CDR3 nucleotides: TGTGCCAGCAGCACCCTCAGGACAGGGAATTCTGAAGCTTTCTTT.

V is TRBV6-2 or TRBV6-3 and J is TRBJ2-6; D is ambiguous. The CDR3 has 15 residues. V lost 5 bases and J lost 0, with 8 bases in between. CDR1 and CDR2 (germline): MNHEY, SVGEGT. CDR3 in amino acids: CASSLEFSGANVLTF. DNA for the CDR3: TGTGCCAGCAGTCTCGAGTTCTCTGGGGCCAACGTCCTGACTTTC.

The chain uses TRBV30 and TRBJ1-2, with 9 bases identical to TRBD1. Unmatched junction bases numbered 3, after V lost 1 base and J lost 3 bases. The CDR3 covers 14 residues. Germline values: CDR1 GTSNPN, CDR2 SVGIG (reference sequence). The chain's CDR3 is CAWSGDRVYYGYTF. In DNA form, the CDR3 reads TGTGCCTGGAGTGGGGACAGGGTATACTATGGCTACACCTTC.

J is TRBJ1-2 and V is TRBV19, with TRBD1 identical over 9 bases. The CDR3 is 15 amino acids. Per germline, CDR1 LNHDA and CDR2 SQIVND (reference sequence). V shed 5 bases, J shed 0 bases, and the junction held 4 bases outside the gene matches. CDR3 coding DNA: TGTGCCAGTAGTGCTGGGACAGGGTCTAACTATGGCTACACCTTC. It specifies CASSAGTGSNYGYTF. Based on the CDR3 plus reference TRBV19 and TRBJ1-2, the full variable domain is DGGITQSPKYLFRKEGQNVTLSCEQNLNHDAMYWYRQDPGQGLRLIYYSQIVNDFQKGDIAEGYSVSREKKESFPLTVTSAQKNPTAFYLCASSAGTGSNYGYTFGSGTRLTVV.

V usage is TRBV9 and J usage is TRBJ1-3, with D hard to call. The germline CDR1 and CDR2 sequences are SGDLS and YYNGEE. Trimming pared 2 bases from V and 4 bases from J, leaving 16 bases between. This CDR3 spans 16 amino acids. The CDR3 nucleotides are TGTGCCAGCAGCGTGACGGGAAGGCTCGAAGGAAACACCATATATTTT. Translated: CASSVTGRLEGNTIYF.

The genes are TRBV10-2 and TRBJ2-7; 7 bases line up with TRBD1. CDR1 and CDR2 (germline): WSHSY, SAAADI. The CDR3 runs to 13 residues. V lost 7 bases and J lost 3; bases outside the gene matches: 6. The CDR3 DNA sequence: TGCGCCAGCAAGACAGGGATCCTCTACGAGCAGTACTTC. Translating gives CASKTGILYEQYF.